A selection of T cell receptor beta chains follows, all from one sample in a study of T-cell memory formation after mild COVID-19. Using its own MiXCR run on the 5' RACE reads, TCRdb lists one record per CDR3 protein. The profile shows hundreds of thousands of distinct CDR3 sequences, less than 20% of them singletons. Specimen: PBMCs or a T cell subset sorted from them (not recorded which). These receptors all come from a man aged 18 to 30 who had mild COVID-19 (a few samples of this study predate the infection). Cell type and time point are not known. Both conserved end residues are part of each CDR3. Fields, in order: CDR3 length, D gene, clone size, J gene, V gene, CDR3 protein, CDR3 DNA. D genes are given only for firm matches. Clone size is given for some rows only: seen once, a few or many times, or a class if the clone is expanded.

12 . . TRBJ2-2 TRBV12-3/TRBV12-4 CASSTQTGELFF TGTGCCAGCAGTACTCAGACCGGGGAGCTGTTTTTT
14 TRBD1 . TRBJ1-2 TRBV5-1 CASSLGTGTRGYTF TGCGCCAGCAGCCTTGGGACAGGGACGAGGGGCTACACCTTC
14 . many TRBJ2-6 TRBV25-1 CASSFGSGANVLTF TGTGCCAGCAGTTTCGGCTCTGGGGCCAACGTCCTGACTTTC
13 . few TRBJ1-5 TRBV2 CASRQDYPQPQHF TGTGCCAGCAGGCAGGACTACCCCCAGCCCCAGCATTTT
13 TRBD1 few TRBJ2-7 TRBV9 CASSAGTGREQYF TGTGCCAGCAGCGCCGGGACAGGGCGCGAGCAGTACTTC
14 . few TRBJ1-1 TRBV7-2 CASSPRRGRSEAFF TGTGCCAGCAGCCCTCGGAGGGGCAGGAGCGAAGCTTTCTTT
11 . . TRBJ2-3 TRBV6-2/TRBV6-3 CASIGWNTQYF TGTGCCAGCATAGGGTGGAATACGCAGTATTTT
15 . few TRBJ2-2 TRBV7-9 CASTAGAGNTGELFF TGTGCCAGCACCGCCGGGGCAGGGAACACCGGGGAGCTGTTTTTT
14 TRBD2 . TRBJ2-5 TRBV29-1 CSVEGGGLGETQYF TGCAGCGTTGAAGGGGGGGGACTTGGAGAGACCCAGTACTTC
13 . . TRBJ1-1 TRBV29-1 CSVDRRMNTEAFF TGCAGCGTTGACAGGCGGATGAACACTGAAGCTTTCTTT
12 . . TRBJ1-1 TRBV6-6 CASSRDGGEAFF TGTGCCAGCAGTAGGGACGGAGGTGAAGCTTTCTTT
14 TRBD2 . TRBJ2-5 TRBV7-3 CASSPTSGGAPQYF TGTGCCAGCAGCCCAACTAGCGGGGGGGCCCCCCAGTACTTC
15 . few TRBJ2-3 TRBV29-1 CSVESPDLSADTQYF TGCAGCGTTGAGTCCCCAGACTTGTCAGCAGATACGCAGTATTTT
14 TRBD1 . TRBJ1-6 TRBV7-9 CASSHGQGISPLHF TGTGCCAGCAGCCACGGACAGGGTATCTCACCCCTCCACTTT
14 . . TRBJ1-5 TRBV20-1 CSASVKGIGQPQHF TGCAGTGCTAGTGTCAAGGGGATTGGCCAGCCCCAGCATTTT
16 . . TRBJ2-3 TRBV14 CASSQDSGLVTDTQYF TGTGCCAGCAGCCAAGATTCCGGGTTGGTCACAGATACGCAGTATTTT
14 . few TRBJ1-2 TRBV12-3/TRBV12-4 CASSLTGNPRGYTF TGTGCCAGCAGTTTAACAGGGAACCCAAGGGGCTACACCTTC
15 . few TRBJ2-1 TRBV10-3 CAISEWGSSYNEQFF TGTGCCATCAGTGAATGGGGGAGCTCCTACAATGAGCAGTTCTTC
13 . . TRBJ2-6 TRBV11-3 CASQGSGANVLTF TGTGCCAGCCAGGGATCTGGGGCCAACGTCCTGACTTTC
20 TRBD1 few TRBJ1-2 TRBV6-7 CASSYSRRGVRGRWNYGYTF TGTGCCAGCAGTTACTCGAGGAGAGGGGTCAGGGGGCGCTGGAACTATGGCTACACCTTC
15 TRBD1 many TRBJ1-2 TRBV20-1 CSARDSARGNYGYTF TGCAGTGCTAGAGATTCGGCCAGGGGGAACTATGGCTACACCTTC
13 . many TRBJ2-3 TRBV2 CASIPPGTDTQYF TGTGCCAGCATCCCTCCCGGCACAGATACGCAGTATTTT
12 . few TRBJ2-7 TRBV20-1 CSVPGIAYEQYF TGCAGTGTTCCAGGGATTGCCTACGAGCAGTACTTC
15 . . TRBJ2-3 TRBV7-2 CASSLTYHRADTQYF TGTGCCAGCAGCTTAACGTATCATCGGGCAGATACGCAGTATTTT
15 . . TRBJ1-2 TRBV7-9 CASSQPGGHNYGYTF TGTGCCAGCAGCCAGCCGGGGGGGCACAACTATGGCTACACCTTC
14 . . TRBJ2-5 TRBV7-6 CASSPRDREWTQYF TGTGCCAGCAGCCCGAGGGACCGAGAGTGGACCCAGTACTTC
13 . many TRBJ2-3 TRBV12-3/TRBV12-4 CASSPRWADTQYF TGTGCCAGCAGCCCACGGTGGGCAGATACGCAGTATTTT
13 TRBD1 many TRBJ1-1 TRBV7-2 CASSFDRGTEAFF TGTGCCAGCAGCTTCGACAGGGGTACTGAAGCTTTCTTT
13 TRBD2 many TRBJ2-5 TRBV5-6 CASSWGGEETQYF TGTGCCAGCAGCTGGGGAGGGGAAGAGACCCAGTACTTC
11 . many TRBJ2-1 TRBV19 CASSIGNEQFF TGTGCCAGTAGTATCGGCAATGAGCAGTTCTTC
14 . many TRBJ2-2 TRBV11-2 CASRPSLRTGELFF TGTGCCAGCAGGCCAAGCCTGCGGACCGGGGAGCTGTTTTTT
15 . . TRBJ2-3 TRBV19 CASSINSYRTDTQYF TGTGCCAGTAGTATAAACAGCTACAGGACAGATACGCAGTATTTT
15 TRBD2 . TRBJ2-3 TRBV5-1 CASSPGLNGGYTQYF TGCGCCAGCAGCCCGGGACTAAACGGGGGATATACGCAGTATTTT
12 . few TRBJ2-3 TRBV19 CASSAALDTQYF TGTGCCAGTAGCGCGGCTTTAGATACGCAGTATTTT
14 . many TRBJ2-5 TRBV11-2 CASSSRQTEETQYF TGTGCCAGCAGCTCCAGGCAAACTGAGGAGACCCAGTACTTC
14 . few TRBJ1-1 TRBV19 CASSLQGLGTEAFF TGTGCCAGTAGTTTACAGGGCCTGGGTACTGAAGCTTTCTTT
14 TRBD1 . TRBJ1-6 TRBV7-9 CASRIQGANSPLHF TGTGCCAGCAGAATACAGGGGGCTAATTCACCCCTCCACTTT
14 . . TRBJ2-2 TRBV4-3 CASSQDPNTGELFF TGCGCCAGCAGCCAAGATCCGAACACCGGGGAGCTGTTTTTT
16 . . TRBJ2-3 TRBV5-4 CASQPRGGSPQDTQYF TGTGCCAGCCAGCCGCGCGGCGGCAGCCCCCAGGATACGCAGTATTTT
14 . . TRBJ1-1 TRBV20-1 CSARDSRGNTEAFF TGCAGTGCTAGAGATAGTAGAGGGAACACTGAAGCTTTCTTT
15 TRBD2 few TRBJ2-3 TRBV5-1 CASTQVEAGTDTQYF TGCGCCAGCACCCAAGTGGAAGCGGGAACAGATACGCAGTATTTT
14 . . TRBJ2-3 TRBV4-3 CASSQERPRDTQYF TGCGCCAGCAGCCAAGAAAGGCCCCGGGATACGCAGTATTTT
13 TRBD1 few TRBJ1-2 TRBV7-9 CASTLDRAYGYTF TGTGCCAGCACCCTAGACAGGGCTTATGGCTACACCTTC
14 . . TRBJ2-2 TRBV6-5 CASSSTRFAGELFF TGTGCCAGCAGTTCCACCCGGTTTGCCGGGGAGCTGTTTTTT
14 . . TRBJ2-5 TRBV12-5 CASGAGTPVETQYF TGTGCTAGTGGCGCCGGGACTCCGGTGGAGACCCAGTACTTC
15 TRBD1 . TRBJ2-1 TRBV12-3/TRBV12-4 CASSLFGTVGNEQFF TGTGCCAGCAGTTTATTCGGGACAGTGGGGAATGAGCAGTTCTTC
14 TRBD1 few TRBJ1-1 TRBV4-3 CASSRTGGVPEAFF TGCGCCAGCAGCCGGACAGGGGGGGTCCCAGAAGCTTTCTTT
16 TRBD1 . TRBJ2-7 TRBV2 CASMIRDRDAGYEQYF TGTGCCAGCATGATCCGGGACAGGGACGCGGGCTACGAGCAGTACTTC
15 . many TRBJ2-5 TRBV28 CASIPHSTSQETQYF TGTGCCAGCATTCCTCACTCGACATCTCAAGAGACCCAGTACTTC
16 TRBD1 . TRBJ1-4 TRBV7-2 CASSRGTGTSNEKLFF TGTGCCAGCAGCCGGGGGACAGGGACATCTAATGAAAAACTGTTTTTT
14 . many TRBJ2-3 TRBV5-5 CASSLGGITDTQYF TGCGCCAGCAGCTTAGGGGGTATCACAGATACGCAGTATTTT
16 . . TRBJ2-7 TRBV4-1 CASSQDWGQDPEEQYF TGCGCCAGCAGCCAAGATTGGGGGCAGGACCCGGAGGAGCAGTACTTC
14 . few TRBJ2-5 TRBV5-4 CASSPDVYQETQYF TGTGCCAGCAGTCCGGACGTGTACCAAGAGACCCAGTACTTC
15 . many TRBJ2-2 TRBV12-3/TRBV12-4 CASTSRALNTGELFF TGTGCCAGCACCTCCCGGGCCCTGAACACCGGGGAGCTGTTTTTT